Listed below are T cell receptor beta chains from one sample, sequenced in a study of Ad26.COV2.S vaccination and SARS-CoV-2 variants. Some clones are missing from TCRdb's copy, which holds only in-frame ones; the method was immunoSEQ multiplex PCR. The table records 300,000 to 400,000 clones, around 87% of them present only once. The starting material was peripheral blood, obtained in a trial of Ad26.COV2.S vaccine versus placebo. The receptors stem from a person between 18 and 65 years old who received the Ad26.COV2.S COVID-19 vaccine or a placebo. Both conserved end residues are part of each CDR3. Fields, in order: V gene, clone size, D gene, J gene, CDR3 protein, CDR3 DNA. The D gene is left open where the match is weak. Size is omitted from some rows. Given values are once, few, many or a class for expanded clones.

v_gene: TRBV3-1/TRBV3-2; abundance: NA; d_gene: NA; j_gene: TRBJ1-1; CDR3aa: CASSHSRLAGVAEAFF; CDR3nt: TGTGCCAGCAGCCATAGCCGACTCGCTGGGGTTGCTGAAGCTTTCTTT
v_gene: TRBV4-3; abundance: NA; d_gene: TRBD1; j_gene: TRBJ1-1; CDR3aa: CASSQDSQGDQAFF; CDR3nt: TGCGCCAGCAGCCAAGACTCACAGGGGGATCAAGCTTTCTTT
v_gene: TRBV4-3; abundance: NA; d_gene: NA; j_gene: TRBJ1-3; CDR3aa: CASSQSAQGPISGNTIYF; CDR3nt: TGCGCCAGCAGCCAGTCGGCTCAGGGGCCCATCTCTGGAAACACCATATATTTT
v_gene: TRBV4-1; abundance: NA; d_gene: NA; j_gene: TRBJ1-1; CDR3aa: CASSLAIMNTEAFF; CDR3nt: TGCGCCTCCTCCCTGGCTATAATGAACACTGAAGCTTTCTTT
v_gene: TRBV4-3; abundance: once; d_gene: NA; j_gene: TRBJ1-2; CDR3aa: CASSQETGVGYGYTF; CDR3nt: TGCGCCAGCAGCCAAGAGACAGGAGTGGGCTATGGCTACACCTTC
v_gene: TRBV5-5; abundance: NA; d_gene: NA; j_gene: TRBJ2-7; CDR3aa: CASSPRTDTTRKYF; CDR3nt: TGTGCCAGCAGCCCGAGGACGGATACTACGAGGAAATACTTC
v_gene: TRBV7-3; abundance: few; d_gene: NA; j_gene: TRBJ2-1; CDR3aa: CASSLEGYSDEQFF; CDR3nt: TGTGCCAGCAGCTTGGAGGGGTACAGCGATGAGCAGTTCTTC
v_gene: TRBV5-4; abundance: few; d_gene: NA; j_gene: TRBJ2-1; CDR3aa: CASSLELLGEQFF; CDR3nt: TGTGCCAGCAGCTTGGAACTCCTCGGTGAGCAGTTCTTC
v_gene: TRBV4-1; abundance: NA; d_gene: NA; j_gene: TRBJ1-5; CDR3aa: CASSQEADYQPQHF; CDR3nt: TGCGCCAGCAGCCAAGAGGCAGACTATCAGCCCCAGCATTTT
v_gene: TRBV5-1; abundance: NA; d_gene: NA; j_gene: TRBJ2-7; CDR3aa: CASSLDPAGRLAEQYF; CDR3nt: TGCGCCAGCAGCTTGGACCCCGCGGGCAGGTTAGCCGAGCAGTACTTC
v_gene: TRBV5-1; abundance: NA; d_gene: TRBD1; j_gene: TRBJ1-5; CDR3aa: CASSDRGGQPQHF; CDR3nt: TGCGCCAGCAGCGACAGGGGGGGTCAGCCCCAGCATTTT
v_gene: TRBV15; abundance: once; d_gene: NA; j_gene: TRBJ2-7; CDR3aa: CATSKEGYEQYF; CDR3nt: TGTGCCACCAGCAAAGAGGGATACGAGCAGTACTTC
v_gene: TRBV13; abundance: NA; d_gene: TRBD1; j_gene: TRBJ2-2; CDR3aa: CASSLPGGTGELFF; CDR3nt: TGTGCCAGCAGCTTACCAGGGGGCACCGGGGAGCTGTTTTTT
v_gene: TRBV5-1; abundance: NA; d_gene: NA; j_gene: TRBJ1-2; CDR3aa: CASSFTGPRGGYGYTF; CDR3nt: TGCGCCAGCAGCTTCACCGGGCCACGGGGAGGATATGGCTACACCTTC
v_gene: TRBV7-9; abundance: NA; d_gene: NA; j_gene: TRBJ1-4; CDR3aa: CASTLDGHNKKLFF; CDR3nt: TGTGCCAGCACCTTGGACGGTCATAATAAAAAACTGTTTTTT
v_gene: TRBV30; abundance: NA; d_gene: NA; j_gene: TRBJ1-1; CDR3aa: CAFERNTEAFF; CDR3nt: TGTGCCTTTGAAAGGAACACTGAAGCTTTCTTT
v_gene: TRBV9; abundance: NA; d_gene: NA; j_gene: TRBJ1-1; CDR3aa: CASSVSISNTEAFF; CDR3nt: TGTGCCAGCAGCGTATCCATTTCGAACACTGAAGCTTTCTTT
v_gene: TRBV7-9; abundance: NA; d_gene: NA; j_gene: TRBJ1-2; CDR3aa: CASSPTWGPNYGYTF; CDR3nt: TGTGCCAGCAGCCCGACGTGGGGGCCGAACTATGGCTACACCTTC
v_gene: TRBV4-3; abundance: once; d_gene: TRBD1; j_gene: TRBJ1-1; CDR3aa: CASSQTRTGVGGTEAFF; CDR3nt: TGCGCCAGCAGCCAGACCAGGACAGGGGTGGGTGGTACTGAAGCTTTCTTT
v_gene: TRBV24-1; abundance: NA; d_gene: NA; j_gene: TRBJ2-3; CDR3aa: CATSETGPSDTQYF; CDR3nt: TGTGCCACCAGTGAGACCGGGCCGTCAGATACGCAGTATTTT
v_gene: TRBV7-2; abundance: NA; d_gene: NA; j_gene: TRBJ2-7; CDR3aa: CASSLGTYEQYF; CDR3nt: TGTGCCAGCAGCTTAGGGACCTACGAGCAGTACTTC
v_gene: TRBV19; abundance: once; d_gene: NA; j_gene: TRBJ2-7; CDR3aa: CATQSAGSSSYEQYF; CDR3nt: TGTGCCACTCAAAGCGCCGGTTCCAGCTCCTACGAGCAGTACTTC
v_gene: TRBV4-3; abundance: NA; d_gene: TRBD1; j_gene: TRBJ2-1; CDR3aa: CASSQEGDRAYNEQFF; CDR3nt: TGCGCCAGCAGCCAAGAGGGGGACAGGGCTTACAATGAGCAGTTCTTC
v_gene: TRBV4-3; abundance: NA; d_gene: NA; j_gene: TRBJ1-2; CDR3aa: CASSQAGSTNYGYTF; CDR3nt: TGCGCCAGCAGCCAAGCGGGGTCCACTAACTATGGCTACACCTTC
v_gene: TRBV30; abundance: NA; d_gene: TRBD2; j_gene: TRBJ2-5; CDR3aa: CAWSSGGGQETQYF; CDR3nt: TGTGCCTGGAGTAGCGGCGGGGGACAAGAGACCCAGTACTTC
v_gene: TRBV6-5; abundance: NA; d_gene: NA; j_gene: TRBJ1-5; CDR3aa: CASSYREGAAQHF; CDR3nt: TGTGCCAGCAGTTACCGCGAAGGAGCGGCCCAGCATTTT
v_gene: TRBV2; abundance: NA; d_gene: NA; j_gene: TRBJ2-7; CDR3aa: CASSVGPQGYEQYF; CDR3nt: TGTGCCAGCAGTGTGGGCCCACAGGGCTACGAGCAGTACTTC
v_gene: TRBV9; abundance: NA; d_gene: NA; j_gene: TRBJ2-5; CDR3aa: CASSMTGQETQYF; CDR3nt: TGTGCCAGCAGCATGACGGGCCAAGAGACCCAGTACTTC
v_gene: TRBV19; abundance: NA; d_gene: TRBD1; j_gene: TRBJ2-1; CDR3aa: CASSSTGTGILNEQFF; CDR3nt: TGTGCCAGTAGCTCTACCGGGACAGGGATTCTGAATGAGCAGTTCTTC
v_gene: TRBV18; abundance: NA; d_gene: NA; j_gene: TRBJ2-7; CDR3aa: CASSPWEESYEQYF; CDR3nt: TGTGCCAGCTCACCCTGGGAGGAGTCCTACGAGCAGTACTTC
v_gene: TRBV6-1; abundance: NA; d_gene: TRBD1; j_gene: TRBJ1-2; CDR3aa: CASSEMGQGMSGYTF; CDR3nt: TGTGCCAGCAGTGAAATGGGACAGGGGATGTCTGGCTACACCTTC
v_gene: TRBV30; abundance: NA; d_gene: NA; j_gene: TRBJ2-5; CDR3aa: CAWSGAASQYF; CDR3nt: TGTGCCTGGAGTGGGGCCGCGTCCCAGTACTTC
v_gene: TRBV2; abundance: NA; d_gene: NA; j_gene: TRBJ2-7; CDR3aa: CASSEVRGTGYEQYF; CDR3nt: TGTGCCAGCAGTGAGGTCAGGGGAACCGGGTACGAGCAGTACTTC
v_gene: TRBV28; abundance: NA; d_gene: NA; j_gene: TRBJ1-2; CDR3aa: CASSLYQFYGYTF; CDR3nt: TGTGCCAGCAGTTTATACCAGTTTTATGGCTACACCTTC
v_gene: TRBV6-6; abundance: NA; d_gene: NA; j_gene: TRBJ1-6; CDR3aa: CASSYASRPHNSPLHF; CDR3nt: TGTGCCAGCAGTTACGCATCAAGGCCGCACAATTCACCCCTCCACTTT
v_gene: TRBV11-3; abundance: NA; d_gene: NA; j_gene: TRBJ2-7; CDR3aa: CASSLGVQGEQYF; CDR3nt: TGTGCCAGCAGCTTAGGAGTCCAAGGGGAGCAGTACTTC
v_gene: TRBV19; abundance: NA; d_gene: NA; j_gene: TRBJ1-1; CDR3aa: CASRTQGNTEAFF; CDR3nt: TGTGCCAGTAGGACACAGGGGAACACTGAAGCTTTCTTT
v_gene: TRBV5-1; abundance: NA; d_gene: NA; j_gene: TRBJ2-5; CDR3aa: CASSPSGDETQYF; CDR3nt: TGCGCCAGCAGTCCCTCAGGGGATGAGACCCAGTACTTC
v_gene: TRBV3-1/TRBV3-2; abundance: NA; d_gene: NA; j_gene: TRBJ2-3; CDR3aa: CASSFRGAADTQYF; CDR3nt: TGTGCCAGCAGCTTTCGGGGGGCCGCAGATACGCAGTATTTT
v_gene: TRBV7-9; abundance: NA; d_gene: TRBD1; j_gene: TRBJ2-5; CDR3aa: CASSRTGAGETQYF; CDR3nt: TGTGCCAGCAGCCGGACAGGGGCGGGAGAGACCCAGTACTTC
v_gene: TRBV18; abundance: once; d_gene: NA; j_gene: TRBJ2-6; CDR3aa: CASSQTGSGANVLTF; CDR3nt: TGTGCCAGCTCACAAACAGGGTCTGGGGCCAACGTCCTGACTTTC
v_gene: TRBV7-6; abundance: NA; d_gene: TRBD2; j_gene: TRBJ2-3; CDR3aa: CASTLRGGTDTQYF; CDR3nt: TGTGCCAGCACCTTGCGGGGGGGCACAGATACGCAGTATTTT
v_gene: TRBV3-1/TRBV3-2; abundance: once; d_gene: NA; j_gene: TRBJ2-1; CDR3aa: CASSPSEGRGNEQFF; CDR3nt: TGTGCCAGCAGTCCTTCGGAAGGCCGGGGAAATGAGCAGTTCTTC
v_gene: TRBV14; abundance: few; d_gene: NA; j_gene: TRBJ2-7; CDR3aa: CASSQDRAGSLNSYEQYF; CDR3nt: TGTGCCAGCAGCCAAGATAGGGCGGGGTCCCTAAACTCCTACGAGCAGTACTTC
v_gene: TRBV11-2; abundance: NA; d_gene: TRBD1; j_gene: TRBJ2-3; CDR3aa: CASSLVTRGRPDTQYF; CDR3nt: TGTGCCAGCAGCTTAGTCACCAGGGGGCGTCCAGATACGCAGTATTTT
v_gene: TRBV4-2; abundance: NA; d_gene: TRBD1; j_gene: TRBJ1-2; CDR3aa: CASSQGVQGELLGYTF; CDR3nt: TGTGCCAGCAGCCAAGGCGTCCAGGGGGAACTTTTAGGCTACACCTTC